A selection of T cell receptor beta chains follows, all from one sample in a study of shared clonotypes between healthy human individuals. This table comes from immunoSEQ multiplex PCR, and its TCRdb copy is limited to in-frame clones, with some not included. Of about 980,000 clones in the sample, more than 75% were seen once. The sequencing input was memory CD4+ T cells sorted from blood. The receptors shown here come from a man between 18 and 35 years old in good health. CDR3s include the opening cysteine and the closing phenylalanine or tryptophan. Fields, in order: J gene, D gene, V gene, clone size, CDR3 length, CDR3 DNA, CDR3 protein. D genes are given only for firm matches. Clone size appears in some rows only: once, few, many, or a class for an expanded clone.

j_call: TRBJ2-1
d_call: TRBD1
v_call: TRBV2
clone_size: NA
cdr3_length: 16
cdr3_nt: TGTGCCAGCAGTGTTGCGACAGGGCCGAATTACAATGAGCAGTTCTTC
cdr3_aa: CASSVATGPNYNEQFF

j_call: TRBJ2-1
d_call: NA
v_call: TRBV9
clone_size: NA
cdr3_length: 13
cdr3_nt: TGTGCCAGCAGCCCTCACCCCCAAAATGAGCAGTTCTTC
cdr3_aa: CASSPHPQNEQFF

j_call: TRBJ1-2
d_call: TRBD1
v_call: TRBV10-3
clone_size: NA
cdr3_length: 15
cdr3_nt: TGTGCCATCAGTGATAAAGTGGGGACAGACTATGGCTACACCTTC
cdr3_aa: CAISDKVGTDYGYTF

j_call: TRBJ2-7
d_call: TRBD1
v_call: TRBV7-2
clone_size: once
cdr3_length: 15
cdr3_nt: TGTGCCAGCAGCTTAGACGGGACAGGGCCCTACGAGCAGTACTTC
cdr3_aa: CASSLDGTGPYEQYF

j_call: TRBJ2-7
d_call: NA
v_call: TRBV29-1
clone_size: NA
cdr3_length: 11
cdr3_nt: TGCAGCGTCCGAGAGAGGAACGAGCAGTACTTC
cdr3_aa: CSVRERNEQYF

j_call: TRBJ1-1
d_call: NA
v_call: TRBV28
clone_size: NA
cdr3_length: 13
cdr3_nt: TGTGCCAGCAGGGGGACACCGAACACTGAAGCTTTCTTT
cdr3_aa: CASRGTPNTEAFF

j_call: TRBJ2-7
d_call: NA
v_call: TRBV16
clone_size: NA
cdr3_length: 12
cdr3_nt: TGTGCCAGCAGCCAGACGGGCCAACAGCAGTACTTC
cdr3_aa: CASSQTGQQQYF

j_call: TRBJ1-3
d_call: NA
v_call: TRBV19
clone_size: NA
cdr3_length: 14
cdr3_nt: TGTGCCAGTACCCTAGAAAAGGGTGGAAACACCATATATTTT
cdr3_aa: CASTLEKGGNTIYF

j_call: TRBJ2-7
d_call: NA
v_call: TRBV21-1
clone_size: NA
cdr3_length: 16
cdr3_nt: TGTGCCAGCAGCGCGACCCCGTTGCGGAGCTCCTACGAGCAGTACTTC
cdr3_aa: CASSATPLRSSYEQYF

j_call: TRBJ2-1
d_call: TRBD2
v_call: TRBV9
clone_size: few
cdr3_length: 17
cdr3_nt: TGTGCCAGCAGCTCAAGAACCGGGACTAGCGGATACAATGAGCAGTTCTTC
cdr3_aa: CASSSRTGTSGYNEQFF

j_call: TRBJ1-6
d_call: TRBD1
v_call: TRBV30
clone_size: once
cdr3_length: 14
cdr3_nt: TGTGCCATTGCGCCGGGACAGGGGGTTTCACCCCTCCACTTT
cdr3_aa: CAIAPGQGVSPLHF

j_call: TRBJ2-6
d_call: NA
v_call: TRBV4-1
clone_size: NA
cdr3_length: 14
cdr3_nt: TGCGCCAGCAGCCACGTTTCTGGGGCCAACGTCCTGACTTTC
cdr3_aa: CASSHVSGANVLTF

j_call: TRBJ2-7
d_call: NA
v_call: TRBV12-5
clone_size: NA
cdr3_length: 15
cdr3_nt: TGTGCTAGTGGTTTGGCTGGGGGAGTGGAAGGAACTCAGTACTTC
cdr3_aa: CASGLAGGVEGTQYF

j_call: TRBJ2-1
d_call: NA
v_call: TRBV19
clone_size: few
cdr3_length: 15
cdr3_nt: TGTGCCAGTAGTATAGGCGCAGGGGGGATTTTAGAGCAGTTCTTC
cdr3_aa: CASSIGAGGILEQFF

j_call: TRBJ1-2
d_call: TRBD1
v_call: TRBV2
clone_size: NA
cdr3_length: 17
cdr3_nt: TGTGCCAGCACCCTAAAGTTGGCAGGGGGTAGGGGGAATGGCTACACCTTC
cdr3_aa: CASTLKLAGGRGNGYTF

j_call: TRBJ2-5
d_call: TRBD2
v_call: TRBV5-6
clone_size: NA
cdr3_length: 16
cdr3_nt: TGTGCCAGCAGCCCCTGGACTAGCGGGGGGGAAGAGACCCAGTACTTC
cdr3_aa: CASSPWTSGGEETQYF

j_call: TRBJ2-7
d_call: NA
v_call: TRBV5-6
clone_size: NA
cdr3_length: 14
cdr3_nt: TGTGCCAGCAGCTTGTTGCAGGGGGGTTCCGAGCAGTACTTC
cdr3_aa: CASSLLQGGSEQYF

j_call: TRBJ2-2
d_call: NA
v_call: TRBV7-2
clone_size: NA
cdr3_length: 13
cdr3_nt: TGTGCCAGCAGCCGCTACGGTGGCGGGGAGCTGTTTTTT
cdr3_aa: CASSRYGGGELFF

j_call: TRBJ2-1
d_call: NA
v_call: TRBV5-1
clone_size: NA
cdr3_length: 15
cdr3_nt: TGCGCCAGCAGCTTGGTTCAGGACAGACACAATGAGCAGTTCTTC
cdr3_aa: CASSLVQDRHNEQFF

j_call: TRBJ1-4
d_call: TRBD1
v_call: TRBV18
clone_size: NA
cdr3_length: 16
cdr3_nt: TGTGCCAGCTCACCAAACCCGGGACAGGGTGGTGAAAAACTGTTTTTT
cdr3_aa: CASSPNPGQGGEKLFF

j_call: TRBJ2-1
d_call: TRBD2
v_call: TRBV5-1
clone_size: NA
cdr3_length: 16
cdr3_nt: TGCGCCAGCAAAAATAATCAGCGGGGGGGCCACGATGAGCAGTTCTTC
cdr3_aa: CASKNNQRGGHDEQFF

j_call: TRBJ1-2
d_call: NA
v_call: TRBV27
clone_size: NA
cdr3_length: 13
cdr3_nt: TGTGCCAGCAGTCAACAGGGCTACTATGGCTACACCTTC
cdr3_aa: CASSQQGYYGYTF

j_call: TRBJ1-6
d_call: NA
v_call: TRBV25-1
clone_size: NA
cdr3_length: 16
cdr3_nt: TGTGCCAGCAGCGCTGACAGGAGCTCCTATAATTCACCCCTCCACTTT
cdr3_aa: CASSADRSSYNSPLHF

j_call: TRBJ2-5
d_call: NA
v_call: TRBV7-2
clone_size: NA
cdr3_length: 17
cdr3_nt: TGTGCCAGCAGCCCCGGGACTTTTCTAAGAGACCCAGTTATGCGGTACTTC
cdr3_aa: CASSPGTFLRDPVMRYF

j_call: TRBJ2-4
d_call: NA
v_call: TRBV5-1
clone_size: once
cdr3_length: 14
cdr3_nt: TGCGCCAGCAGCGTCGACTACCGAAAAAACATTCAGTACTTC
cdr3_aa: CASSVDYRKNIQYF

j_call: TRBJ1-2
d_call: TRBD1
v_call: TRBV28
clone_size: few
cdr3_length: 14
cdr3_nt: TGTGCCAGCACCGACAGGGGCCCTAACTATGGCTACACCTTC
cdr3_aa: CASTDRGPNYGYTF

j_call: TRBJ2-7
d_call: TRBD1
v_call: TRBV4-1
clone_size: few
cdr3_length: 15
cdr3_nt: TGCGCCAGCAGCCAGGGCGGACAGGGGGGCTACGAGCAGTACTTC
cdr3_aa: CASSQGGQGGYEQYF

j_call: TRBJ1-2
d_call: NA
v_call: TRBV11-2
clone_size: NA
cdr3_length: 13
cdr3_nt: TGTGCCAGCAGCTTCGGGACAATATATGGCTACACCTTC
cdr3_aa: CASSFGTIYGYTF

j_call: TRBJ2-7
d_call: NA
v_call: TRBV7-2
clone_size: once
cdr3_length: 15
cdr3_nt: TGTGCCAGCAGCTTAGTAGGGATTAGTACCTACGAGCAGTACTTC
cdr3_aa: CASSLVGISTYEQYF

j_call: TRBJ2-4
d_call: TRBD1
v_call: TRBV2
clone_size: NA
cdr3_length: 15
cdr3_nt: TGTGCCAGCAGTCTTAATACCGGGACAGGGGAACGGGAGTACTTC
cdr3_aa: CASSLNTGTGEREYF

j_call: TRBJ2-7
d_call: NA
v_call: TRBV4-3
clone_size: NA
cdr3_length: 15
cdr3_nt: TGCGCCAGCAGCCAAGGAGGAGGCAGCCTCCCCGAGCAGTACTTC
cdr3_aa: CASSQGGGSLPEQYF

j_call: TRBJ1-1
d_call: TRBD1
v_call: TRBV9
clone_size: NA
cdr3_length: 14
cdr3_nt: TGTGCCAGCAGCCGGGGACAGATGAACACTGAAGCTTTCTTT
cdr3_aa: CASSRGQMNTEAFF

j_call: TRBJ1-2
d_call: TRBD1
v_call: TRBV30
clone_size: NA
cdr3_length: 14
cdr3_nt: TGTGCCTGGAGCCCCGGACAGGGACACTATGGCTACACCTTC
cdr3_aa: CAWSPGQGHYGYTF

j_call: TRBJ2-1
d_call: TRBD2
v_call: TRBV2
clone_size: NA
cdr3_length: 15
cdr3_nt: TGTGCCAGCATGAGGACTAGCGGGGGGGACATGGAGCAGTTCTTC
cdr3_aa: CASMRTSGGDMEQFF

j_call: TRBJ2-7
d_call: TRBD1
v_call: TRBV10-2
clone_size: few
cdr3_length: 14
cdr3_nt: TGCGCCAGCAGTTGGGGACAGGGACCCTACGAGCAGTACTTC
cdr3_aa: CASSWGQGPYEQYF

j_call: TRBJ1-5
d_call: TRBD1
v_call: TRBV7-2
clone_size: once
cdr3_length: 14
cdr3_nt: TGTGCCAGCAGCATTGGGACAGTTTCTTACCCCCAGCATTTT
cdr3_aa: CASSIGTVSYPQHF

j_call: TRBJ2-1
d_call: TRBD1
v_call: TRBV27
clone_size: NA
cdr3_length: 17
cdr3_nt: TGTGCCAGCAGTCGCGGCGGACAGGGAAGGCTCTACAATGAGCAGTTCTTC
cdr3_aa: CASSRGGQGRLYNEQFF

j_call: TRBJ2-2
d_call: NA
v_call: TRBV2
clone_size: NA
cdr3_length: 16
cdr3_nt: TGTGCCAGCAGTGAAGTGGCGCGGGGGCCTACCGGGGAGCTGTTTTTT
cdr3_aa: CASSEVARGPTGELFF

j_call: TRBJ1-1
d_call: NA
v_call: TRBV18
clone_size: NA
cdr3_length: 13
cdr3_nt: TGTGCCAGCTCACCGACAGAAAACACTGAAGCTTTCTTT
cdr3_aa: CASSPTENTEAFF

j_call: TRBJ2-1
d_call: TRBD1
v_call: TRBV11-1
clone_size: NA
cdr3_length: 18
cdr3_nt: TGTGCCAGCAGCTTAGATCCACCCGGGACAGGGGACGGGAATGAGCAGTTCTTC
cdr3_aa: CASSLDPPGTGDGNEQFF

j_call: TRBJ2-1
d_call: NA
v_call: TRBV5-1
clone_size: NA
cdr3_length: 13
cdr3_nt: TGCGCCAGCAGCTTGGGGATTAGCAATGAGCAGTTCTTC
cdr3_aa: CASSLGISNEQFF

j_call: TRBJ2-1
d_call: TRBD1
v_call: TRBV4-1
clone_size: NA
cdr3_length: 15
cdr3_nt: TGCGCCAGCAGCCCGGGACAGGGGGCCTACAATGAGCAGTTCTTC
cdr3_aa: CASSPGQGAYNEQFF

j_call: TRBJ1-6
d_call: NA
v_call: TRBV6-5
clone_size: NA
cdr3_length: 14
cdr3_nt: TGTGCCAGCAGTTACAGGGGCACAAGTTCACCCCTCCACTTT
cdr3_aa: CASSYRGTSSPLHF

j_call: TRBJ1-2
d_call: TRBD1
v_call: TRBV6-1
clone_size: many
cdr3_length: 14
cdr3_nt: TGTGCCAGCAGTCAAGGACAGGGCTATGTCGGGTACACCTTC
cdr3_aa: CASSQGQGYVGYTF

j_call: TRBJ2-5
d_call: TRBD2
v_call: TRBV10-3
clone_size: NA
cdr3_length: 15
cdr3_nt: TGTGCCATCAGTGAGTCCCCGGGAGGGGCAGAGACCCAGTACTTC
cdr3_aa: CAISESPGGAETQYF

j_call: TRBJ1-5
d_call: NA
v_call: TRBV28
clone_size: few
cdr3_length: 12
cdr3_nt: TGTGCCAGCAGTTTCTGGGCGCAGCCCCAGCATTTT
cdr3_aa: CASSFWAQPQHF

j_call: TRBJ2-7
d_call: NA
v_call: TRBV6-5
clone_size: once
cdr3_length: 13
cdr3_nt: TGTGCCAGCAGGATCTTAACCGGGGGCGAGCAGTACTTC
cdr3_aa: CASRILTGGEQYF

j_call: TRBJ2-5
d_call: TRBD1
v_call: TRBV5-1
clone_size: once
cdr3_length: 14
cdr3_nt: TGCGCCAGCAGCCGACAGGGGGTCCAAGAGACCCAGTACTTC
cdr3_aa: CASSRQGVQETQYF

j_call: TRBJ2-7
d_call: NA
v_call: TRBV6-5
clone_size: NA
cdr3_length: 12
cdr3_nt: TGTGCCAGCAGTTTTGTGGGAGGCGAGCAGTACTTC
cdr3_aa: CASSFVGGEQYF

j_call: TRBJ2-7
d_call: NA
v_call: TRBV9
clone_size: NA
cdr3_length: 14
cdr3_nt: TGTGCCAGCAGCCCAAGAGGGTTAAGCGAGGGGCAGTACTTC
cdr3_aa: CASSPRGLSEGQYF

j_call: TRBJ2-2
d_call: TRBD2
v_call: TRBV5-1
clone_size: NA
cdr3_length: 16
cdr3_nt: TGCGCCAGCAGCCTTATAGCGGGAGTGAGGGCCGGGGAGCTGTTTTTT
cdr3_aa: CASSLIAGVRAGELFF

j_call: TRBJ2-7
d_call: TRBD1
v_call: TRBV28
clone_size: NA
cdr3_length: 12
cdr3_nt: TGTGCCAGCAGTACTAGGGGGCCCGAGCAGTACTTC
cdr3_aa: CASSTRGPEQYF

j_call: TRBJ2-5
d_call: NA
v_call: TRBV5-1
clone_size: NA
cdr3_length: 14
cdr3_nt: TGCGCCAGCAGCCCAGGGCGCGGGGAAGAGACCCAGTACTTC
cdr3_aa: CASSPGRGEETQYF

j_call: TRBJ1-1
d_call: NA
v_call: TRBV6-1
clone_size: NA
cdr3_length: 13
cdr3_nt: TGTGCCAGCAGCCGTTCTTTGAACACTGAAGCTTTCTTT
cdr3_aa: CASSRSLNTEAFF

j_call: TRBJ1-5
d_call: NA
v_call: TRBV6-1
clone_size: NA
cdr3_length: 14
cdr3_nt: TGTGCCACCACTTCCACAGGGAGCAATCAGCCCCAGCATTTT
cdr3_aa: CATTSTGSNQPQHF